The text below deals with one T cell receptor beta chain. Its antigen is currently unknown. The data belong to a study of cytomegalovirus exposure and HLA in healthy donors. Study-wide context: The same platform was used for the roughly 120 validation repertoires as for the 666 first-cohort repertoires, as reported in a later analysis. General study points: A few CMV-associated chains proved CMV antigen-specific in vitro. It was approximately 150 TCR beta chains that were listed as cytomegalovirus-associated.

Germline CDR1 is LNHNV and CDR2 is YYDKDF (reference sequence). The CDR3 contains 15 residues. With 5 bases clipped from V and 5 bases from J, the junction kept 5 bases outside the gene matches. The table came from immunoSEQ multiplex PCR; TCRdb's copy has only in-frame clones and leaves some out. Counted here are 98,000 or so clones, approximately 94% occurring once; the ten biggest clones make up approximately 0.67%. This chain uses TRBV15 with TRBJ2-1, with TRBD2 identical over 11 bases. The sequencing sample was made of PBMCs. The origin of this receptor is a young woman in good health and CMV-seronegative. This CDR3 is CATSGRLAGNNEQFF. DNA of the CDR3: TGTGCCACCAGCGGTCGACTAGCGGGGAACAATGAGCAGTTCTTC.